The 27 T cell receptor beta chains presented below share a single source sample, sequenced in a study of T cells in Graves' hyperthyroidism and ophthalmopathy. The source material, RNA transcripts, was used to amplify TCR beta CDR3 regions. A set of HTBI primers served as the primers for a first-round RT-PCR of the TCR CDR3. TCRdb recomputed calls from the multiplex PCR reads with MiXCR, one row per CDR3 protein. Seen here are around 690,000 distinct CDR3 sequences, roughly 20% observed once, and the top ten hold 34%. The sample comprised blood. The receptors stem from a man aged 25 to 45 with Graves' ophthalmopathy.

The chain recombines TRBV7-2 with TRBJ1-1; D not certain. CDR1 is SGHTA and CDR2 is FQGNSA in the germline V gene. The CDR3 has 16 amino acids. With 5 bases removed from V and 2 bases from J, the gap between germline ends came to 18 bases. CDR3 nucleotide sequence: TGTGCCAGCAGCCCCAGCCCCATATGGGGAAACACTGAAGCTTTCTTT. This codes for CASSPSPIWGNTEAFF.

This clonotype was detected many times. V gene TRBV10-3 combines with J gene TRBJ2-1; D is undetermined. Germline V CDR1 and CDR2: ENHRY, SYGVKD. The CDR3 runs 14 residues. V was pared by 5 bases and J by 2 bases, with 10 bases between. The CDR3 reads CAISSAPTYNEQFF. CDR3 bases: TGTGCCATCAGTTCCGCGCCAACCTACAATGAGCAGTTCTTC.

The sample holds many counts of this clonotype. The chain employs TRBV20-1 and TRBJ2-7, with TRBD2 matching 11 bases. Germline values: CDR1 DFQATT, CDR2 SNEGSKA (reference sequence). The CDR3 is 14 amino acids. V was pared by 4 bases and J by 1 base, with 3 bases of the junction left unmatched. CDR3 sequence reads: CSATGTSGSYEQYF. CDR3 nucleotides: TGCAGTGCTACCGGGACTAGCGGTTCCTACGAGCAGTACTTC.

The chain recombines TRBV3-1 with TRBJ2-7, with D maybe TRBD1 (7 bases). This CDR3 comprises 16 residues. Trimming pared 4 bases from V and 5 bases from J, leaving 21 bases between. The germline CDR1 and CDR2 sequences are LGHDT and YNNKEL (reference sequence). The CDR3 nucleotides read TGTGCCAGCAGCCCCCAGGGGGAGGCCAGGAGAAACGAGCAGTACTTC. Translating gives CASSPQGEARRNEQYF.

This clonotype was counted many times. The gene calls are TRBV7-2 and TRBJ2-3, with a possible D match to TRBD2 (6 bases). V was shortened by 5 bases and J by 5 bases, with 14 bases between the two germline ends. Germline CDR1 reads SGHTA; CDR2 reads FQGNSA. The CDR3 extends over 14 amino acids. In DNA form, the CDR3 reads TGTGCCAGCAGCCCGCCGGGACTGGGAGATACGCAGTATTTT. Translation: CASSPPGLGDTQYF.

This clonotype was recorded many times. V gene TRBV28 combines with J gene TRBJ2-4, with 8 bases that match TRBD2. The CDR3 totals 18 residues. With V trimmed by 1 base and J by 2 bases, 10 bases remained unmatched. Germline V gene sequence: CDR1 MDHEN, CDR2 SYDVKM. The CDR3 coding sequence is TGTGCCAGCAGTTTATCCCGGGGGGGGGCGTTTACCAAAAACATTCAGTACTTC. This gives the protein CASSLSRGGAFTKNIQYF.

This clonotype was seen a few times. The chain employs TRBV9 and TRBJ1-4; TRBD1 agrees at 8 bases. The germline CDR1 and CDR2 sequences are SGDLS and YYNGEE. With 0 bases clipped from V and 7 bases from J, the junction kept 5 bases outside the gene matches. The CDR3 consists of 15 residues. The CDR3 loop reads CASSVDDRGFEKLFF. CDR3 nucleotide sequence: TGTGCCAGCAGCGTAGATGACAGGGGTTTTGAAAAACTGTTTTTT.

The genes are TRBV5-6 and TRBJ2-7; tentatively, D is TRBD1 (8 bases). This CDR3 spans 16 amino acids. V lost 0 bases to trimming and J lost 3 bases, with 16 bases between them. Germline loops: CDR1 SGHDT, CDR2 YYEEEE. The CDR3 DNA reads TGTGCCAGCAGCTTGGGCACAGGGGGGGGACTCTACGAGCAGTACTTC. It specifies CASSLGTGGGLYEQYF. Looking up the rest from reference TRBV5-6 and TRBJ2-7 gives the full variable domain: DAGVTQSPTHLIKTRGQQVTLRCSPKSGHDTVSWYQQALGQGPQFIFQYYEEEERQRGNFPDRFSGHQFPNYSSELNVNALLLGDSALYLCASSLGTGGGLYEQYFGPGTRLTVT.

This rearrangement joins TRBV4-1 to TRBJ2-1, with 9 positions matching TRBD2. Trimming at V came to 1 base and at J to 4 bases, leaving 5 bases not matched to a gene. The germline V gene has CDR1 MGHRA and CDR2 YSYEKL. The CDR3 totals 16 residues. As DNA, the CDR3 is TGCGCCAGCAGCCAAGGCTGGACTAGCGCATACAATGAGCAGTTCTTC. This sequence encodes CASSQGWTSAYNEQFF.

The rearrangement uses TRBV9 and TRBJ2-1; 7 nucleotides align to TRBD1. V lost 4 bases, J lost 3 bases, and 10 bases stayed unmatched. The CDR3 totals 16 residues. The germline V gene has CDR1 SGDLS and CDR2 YYNGEE. CDR3 nucleotide sequence: TGTGCCAGCAGCTCAGAGCCGGGACAGAACTACAATGAGCAGTTCTTC. It is translated as CASSSEPGQNYNEQFF.

CDR3 amino acids: CASSLRGPEQYF. In nucleotides, the CDR3 is TGTGCCAGCAGCTTACGAGGACCCGAGCAGTACTTC. The chain carries TRBV11-2 and TRBJ2-7; D unclear. V was cut by 2 bases and J by 6 bases, with 8 bases left in between. CDR3 length equals 12 residues. Germline CDR1 is SGHAT and CDR2 is FQNNGV.

The chain joins TRBV30 to TRBJ1-5; TRBD1 agrees at 12 bases. The CDR3 is 15 amino acids. V lost 2 bases to trimming and J lost 4 bases; unmatched junction nucleotides: 3. Per germline, CDR1 GTSNPN and CDR2 SVGIG (reference sequence). The CDR3 region has the DNA TGTGCCTGGAGTTTGGGACAGGGGGCAAATCAGCCCCAGCATTTT. It translates to CAWSLGQGANQPQHF.

The chain employs TRBV4-1 and TRBJ2-1; 9 nucleotides line up with TRBD1. Germline-derived CDR1 and CDR2 are MGHRA and YSYEKL. This CDR3 contains 15 residues. V shed 2 bases and J 4 bases; nucleotides not matched to a gene: 3. CDR3: CASSQQQGAYNEQFF. DNA for the CDR3: TGCGCCAGCAGCCAACAACAGGGGGCTTACAATGAGCAGTTCTTC.

J is TRBJ1-2 and V is TRBV12-3 or TRBV12-4; D remains ambiguous. V dropped 1 base and J dropped 5 bases, with 8 bases sitting between them. This CDR3 comprises 13 residues. The CDR3 nucleotides read TGTGCCAGCAGTTTAGAACAGATATATGGCTACACCTTC. As protein: CASSLEQIYGYTF.

The chain joins TRBV20-1 to TRBJ1-4; D not resolved. Germline assignment: CDR1 DFQATT and CDR2 SNEGSKA (reference sequence). Trimming took 6 bases from V and 7 from J, leaving 12 bases between them. The CDR3 has 12 residues. The CDR3 DNA is TGCAGTGCCTCTCCGGGTGGTGAAAAACTGTTTTTT. Protein: CSASPGGEKLFF.

In its sample, this clonotype was seen many times. The J gene is TRBJ1-2, the V gene TRBV20-1; 9 bases are shared with TRBD1. V gave up 5 bases and J gave up 5 bases; unmatched junction bases: 9. Germline values: CDR1 DFQATT, CDR2 SNEGSKA (reference sequence). The CDR3 extends over 14 amino acids. In DNA form, the CDR3 reads TGCAGTGCTGCACCTGGGACAGGGATATATGGCTACACCTTC. It yields the protein CSAAPGTGIYGYTF.

This clonotype was detected only a few times. V and J are TRBV20-1 and TRBJ1-1; 11 bases are shared with TRBD1. CDR3 size: 14 residues. Unmatched junction bases numbered 6, after V lost 6 bases and J lost 3 bases. In germline, CDR1 is DFQATT, CDR2 SNEGSKA (reference sequence). This CDR3 is CSASGQGGYTEAFF. CDR3 DNA: TGCAGTGCGTCGGGACAGGGGGGATACACTGAAGCTTTCTTT.

V usage is TRBV19 and J usage is TRBJ2-1; 9 bases map to TRBD1. CDR3 length: 14 residues. J lost 9 bases, V lost 7 bases, and 10 bases had no gene match. Germline V gene data show CDR1 as LNHDA and CDR2 as SQIVND (reference sequence). The CDR3 nucleotides are TGTGCCAGTACAGTGGGACAGGGTCTTGGTGAGCAGTTCTTC. Its protein product is CASTVGQGLGEQFF.

A few counts support this clonotype. V and J are TRBV28 and TRBJ2-2, with a weak D call TRBD1 (5 bases). This CDR3 contains 14 residues. Germline values: CDR1 MDHEN, CDR2 SYDVKM. Trimming stripped 8 bases from V and 0 bases from J, with 10 bases between. This CDR3 is CASQGWTNTGELFF. In DNA, the CDR3 is TGTGCCAGCCAGGGTTGGACGAACACCGGGGAGCTGTTTTTT.

J is TRBJ1-1 and V is TRBV7-9; possibly TRBD1 for D (5 bases). Germline assignment: CDR1 SEHNR and CDR2 FQNEAQ (reference sequence). Trimming pared 5 bases from V and 4 bases from J, leaving 23 bases between. The CDR3 is 17 residues long. CDR3: CASSPVPFEGMSTEAFF. The CDR3 nucleotides read TGTGCCAGCAGCCCAGTCCCCTTTGAGGGGATGAGCACTGAAGCTTTCTTT.

This clonotype was recorded at least ten times. The chain combines TRBV11-2 with TRBJ2-7; D ambiguous. Trimming removed 0 bases at V and 7 bases at J, with 10 bases between. This CDR3 has 13 residues. Germline values: CDR1 SGHAT, CDR2 FQNNGV. Here the CDR3 reads CASSLDPVREQYF. CDR3 DNA: TGTGCCAGCAGCTTAGATCCGGTGAGGGAGCAGTACTTC.

This clonotype was found a few times. The V gene is TRBV4-1, the J gene TRBJ2-7, with D uncertain. The CDR3 runs 18 residues. The germline gives CDR1 MGHRA, CDR2 YSYEKL. V lost 0 bases, J lost 0 bases, and 18 bases lay in between. The CDR3 coding sequence is TGCGCCAGCAGCCAAGACCTATTGACGGCCGTCAGCTCCTACGAGCAGTACTTC. It codes for CASSQDLLTAVSSYEQYF.

This clonotype was seen a single time. The chain joins TRBV6-5 to TRBJ2-1; 10 bases are a match to TRBD2. CDR3 length: 16 residues. Trimming at V came to 0 bases and at J to 5 bases, leaving 4 bases not matched to a gene. Germline V gene lookup returns CDR1 MNHEY and CDR2 SVGAGI. The DNA for the CDR3 is TGTGCCAGCAGTTACTCGAAGCGGGGGGGAGACAATGAGCAGTTCTTC. Encoded protein: CASSYSKRGGDNEQFF.

The rearrangement uses TRBV7-9 and TRBJ2-7; D uncertain. The CDR3 length is 12 residues. V gave up 9 bases and J gave up 5 bases, with 14 bases separating them. CDR1 and CDR2 from the germline V gene are SEHNR and FQNEAQ (reference sequence). The CDR3 region has the DNA TGTGCCAGTAACATGTTTAAGGACGAGCAGTACTTC. As protein: CASNMFKDEQYF.

Note on this clonotype: This may be a read error, as it is one base from a much larger clone. This chain connects TRBV10-3 to TRBJ2-7; D could derive from TRBD1 or TRBD2 (5 bases each). Germline V gene lookup returns CDR1 ENHRY and CDR2 SYGVKD. The CDR3 spans 14 residues. The CDR3 protein is CAISRQGVTYGQYF. The CDR3 DNA reads TGTGCCATTTCGAGGCAGGGAGTTACCTACGGGCAGTACTTC.

This clonotype was seen many times. The rearrangement uses TRBV5-1 and TRBJ2-1; no clear D. Trimming stripped 0 bases from V and 6 bases from J, with 7 bases between. The CDR3 is 13 amino acids. CDR1 is SGHRS and CDR2 is YFSETQ in the germline V gene. CDR3: CASSLAMGNEQFF. Here the CDR3 DNA reads TGCGCCAGCAGCTTGGCTATGGGCAATGAGCAGTTCTTC. Full variable domain (outside the CDR3, taken from reference TRBV5-1 and TRBJ2-1): KAGVTQTPRYLIKTRGQQVTLSCSPISGHRSVSWYQQTPGQGLQFLFEYFSETQRNKGNFPGRFSGRQFSNSRSEMNVSTLELGDSALYLCASSLAMGNEQFFGPGTRLTVL.

V and J are TRBV28 and TRBJ2-5; D tentatively reads TRBD1 or TRBD2 (5 bases each). Trimming cost V 3 bases and J 0 bases, with 23 bases left between them. Germline CDR1 MDHEN, CDR2 SYDVKM. This CDR3 has 19 amino acids. This CDR3 is CASSLDEGRDPQDQETQYF. The CDR3 DNA reads TGTGCCAGCAGTTTGGATGAAGGACGGGACCCACAAGACCAAGAGACCCAGTACTTC. Together with reference TRBV28 and TRBJ2-5, the CDR3 gives the full variable domain: DVKVTQSSRYLVKRTGEKVFLECVQDMDHENMFWYRQDPGLGLRLIYFSYDVKMKEKGDIPEGYSVSREKKERFSLILESASTNQTSMYLCASSLDEGRDPQDQETQYFGPGTRLLVL.